This T cell receptor (beta chain) was observed in a study of CD8 T cells in Susac syndrome. In germline, CDR1 is LGHNA, CDR2 YNFKEQ. Trimming removed 5 bases from V and 6 bases from J; junction bases left unmatched: 6. There are 15 residues in the CDR3. Random hexamers were used to reverse transcribe the RNA input (roughly 0.5 to 1 ug). TCRdb redid the calling of the immunoSEQ multiplex PCR reads with MiXCR, one entry per CDR3 protein. The data contain some 200,000 distinct CDR3 sequences, just under 95% of them singletons. CD8+ and CD4+ T cells from blood underwent TCR beta sequencing. The TCR comes from a human donor with Susac syndrome. Sequencing was done on a sample of CD8+ T cells from PBMCs. The genes are TRBV4-2 and TRBJ2-5, with 13 bases identical to TRBD2. The CDR3 is CASSNGLAGEKTQYF. The CDR3 bases are TGTGCCAGCAGCAATGGACTAGCGGGAGAAAAGACCCAGTACTTC.